This note documents a single T cell receptor (beta chain) sequence. Its antigen is not known. These data come from a study of CD8 T cells in ankylosing spondylitis. General study points: Clones tied to disease were said to be significantly enriched in matched ankylosing spondylitis synovial fluid. It appeared that ankylosing spondylitis blood was characterized by a TCR beta motif of fewer than 10 highly homologous variants. As for the disease-linked clones, they showed a CD8+ phenotype and occurred at relatively low frequencies in peripheral blood.

Construction of TCR beta libraries was performed using quantitative 5'-RACE with molecular barcodes. TCRdb processed the 5' RACE reads anew with MiXCR; each CDR3 protein has one entry. Among over 30,000 distinct CDR3 sequences listed, about 15% were seen once. The sample was blood. This clonotype was obtained from a male donor with ankylosing spondylitis or in good health (not recorded which).

In DNA, the CDR3 is TGTGCCAGCACGGACCCAAAGGGCGAGCAGTACTTC. As protein: CASTDPKGEQYF. This chain connects TRBV28 to TRBJ2-7; D is unresolved. Trimming shortened V by 7 bases and J by 6 bases, and 13 bases separated the two germline ends. This CDR3 contains 12 residues. Germline CDR1 MDHEN, CDR2 SYDVKM. Full variable domain (outside the CDR3, taken from reference TRBV28 and TRBJ2-7): DVKVTQSSRYLVKRTGEKVFLECVQDMDHENMFWYRQDPGLGLRLIYFSYDVKMKEKGDIPEGYSVSREKKERFSLILESASTNQTSMYLCASTDPKGEQYFGPGTRLTVT.